This TCR beta chain was profiled in a study of OX40 agonist ivuxolimab in advanced cancers. With 8 bases removed from V and 10 bases from J, the gap between germline ends came to 12 bases. The CDR3 extends over 11 amino acids. Germline V CDR1 and CDR2: LNHDA, SQIVND (reference sequence). The data were produced by immunoSEQ multiplex PCR, yet TCRdb's version contains in-frame clones alone and is incomplete. The profile shows about 100,000 clones, 95% to 96% of them singletons. This clone appeared a single time. The rearrangement uses TRBV19 and TRBJ1-5; tentatively, D is TRBD1 (5 bases). The origin of this receptor is an adult with an advanced solid tumor such as melanoma, head and neck, liver or kidney cancer. Sequenced here: CD4+ or CD8+ T cells sorted from blood, sampled in a trial of the OX40 agonist ivuxolimab. CDR3 in amino acids: CASGGPIPQHF. For the CDR3, the DNA is TGTGCCAGTGGGGGACCCATCCCCCAGCATTTT.